A single sample gave rise to the 25 T cell receptor beta chains below, sequenced in a study of CD8 T cells in Susac syndrome. An amount of RNA that ranged from 0.5 to 1 ug was reverse transcribed with random hexamers. MiXCR, run by TCRdb on the immunoSEQ multiplex PCR reads, gives a single entry per CDR3 protein. Of about 300,000 distinct CDR3 sequences in the sample, over 75% were seen once. Sequenced material: CD8+ T cells from PBMCs. All receptors come from a human donor with multiple sclerosis.

The gene calls are TRBV29-1 and TRBJ2-7; TRBD2 matches at 8 bases. Losses at the gene ends were 7 bases for V and 3 bases for J; bases not matched to a gene: 5. Germline CDR1 SQVTM, CDR2 ANQGSEA. The CDR3 spans 12 residues. The CDR3 region is CSARREGYEQYF. DNA of the CDR3: TGCAGCGCCAGACGGGAGGGCTACGAGCAGTACTTC.

The chain links TRBV6-6 to TRBJ2-3; 11 bases fit TRBD2. The CDR3 runs to 16 residues. V was clipped by 6 bases and J by 1 base; unmatched bases: 6. Germline lookup yields CDR1 MNHNY and CDR2 SVGAGI (reference sequence). This CDR3 is CASSSSLAGGTDTQYF. The DNA for the CDR3 is TGTGCCAGCAGCTCATCACTAGCGGGAGGCACAGATACGCAGTATTTT.

V is TRBV12-3 or TRBV12-4 and J is TRBJ2-6; D is perhaps TRBD2 (5 bases). V dropped 5 bases and J dropped 0 bases, with 14 bases sitting between them. There are 17 residues in the CDR3. The CDR3 here is CASSPGLGSSGANVLTF. CDR3 DNA sequence: TGTGCCAGCAGTCCCGGACTGGGAAGCTCTGGGGCCAACGTCCTGACTTTC.

With regard to this clonotype: The junction departs from the called germline gene at one end, perhaps through a read error. This chain joins TRBV4-3 and TRBJ2-7; D is ambiguous. CDR3 length: 14 amino acids. Germline assignment: CDR1 LGHNA and CDR2 YSLEER. The CDR3 spells CASSQAVSGWPGNF. CDR3 DNA: TGCGCCAGCAGCCAAGCGGTGTCCGGCTGGCCCGGAAACTTC.

V gene TRBV12-3 or TRBV12-4 combines with J gene TRBJ2-5, with D perhaps matching TRBD2 (6 bases). Trimming removed 3 bases from V and 5 bases from J, with 10 bases in between. The CDR3 is made up of 13 amino acids. The CDR3, as DNA: TGTGCCAGCAGTTTCGGGAGCGGGGAGACCCAGTACTTC. It yields the protein CASSFGSGETQYF.

The chain joins TRBV7-8 to TRBJ1-1; D gene uncertain. V dropped 8 bases and J dropped 0 bases, with 19 bases sitting between them. CDR3 length: 16 residues. From germline, CDR1 is SGHVS and CDR2 FQNEAQ. The CDR3 loop is CASALFHPGVNTEAFF. The CDR3 DNA reads TGTGCCAGCGCATTATTTCACCCGGGAGTGAACACTGAAGCTTTCTTT. Supplemented by reference TRBV7-8 and TRBJ1-1, the full variable domain reads GAGVSQSPRYKVAKRGQDVALRCDPISGHVSLFWYQQALGQGPEFLTYFQNEAQLDKSGLPSDRFFAERPEGSVSTLKIQRTQQEDSAVYLCASALFHPGVNTEAFFGQGTRLTVV.

This chain uses TRBV12-5 with TRBJ2-1, with TRBD2 identical over 11 bases. The V gene end was trimmed by 5 bases and the J gene end by 5 bases; junction bases not matched to a gene: 11. CDR1 and CDR2 from the germline V gene are LGHNT and FRNRAP. The CDR3 is 17 amino acids. CDR3 coding DNA: TGTGCTAGTGGTACACAACGTGTAGCGGGAGGGCACAATGAGCAGTTCTTC. It yields the protein CASGTQRVAGGHNEQFF.

The chain joins TRBV29-1 to TRBJ2-5; 10 nucleotides agree with TRBD1. CDR3 length: 16 residues. Germline V CDR1 and CDR2: SQVTM, ANQGSEA. The ends lost 0 bases at V and 9 bases at J; junction bases unmatched: 13. CDR3 nucleotides: TGCAGCGTTGAAGATCGATGGGACAGGGGTCTGGGGGCCCAGTACTTC. Translation gives CSVEDRWDRGLGAQYF.

About this clonotype itself: An end of the junction differs from the germline gene, which may be a read error. This rearrangement joins TRBV11-2 to TRBJ2-5; possible D gene TRBD2, 6 bases. Germline assignment: CDR1 SGHAT and CDR2 FQNNGV. The CDR3 contains 15 residues. The CDR3 region has the DNA TGTGCCAGCAACTTAAAACCGGGACTCTGGGAGACCCAGTACTTC. This sequence encodes CASNLKPGLWETQYF.

The chain has TRBV29-1 and TRBJ1-1; D is possibly TRBD1 (6 bases). Trimming cost V 1 base and J 5 bases, with 11 bases left between them. This CDR3 is built from 13 residues. The germline CDR1 and CDR2 sequences are SQVTM and ANQGSEA. CDR3 bases: TGCAGCGTTGAAGGGACAGTAGGTACTGAAGCTTTCTTT. As protein: CSVEGTVGTEAFF.

The CDR3 is CASYGSSYEQYF. CDR3 coding DNA: TGTGCCAGTTATGGGTCGTCGTACGAGCAGTACTTC. The rearrangement links TRBV2 to TRBJ2-7; D unresolved. Germline CDR1 is SNHLY and CDR2 is FYNNEI. This CDR3 region has 12 residues. V lost 9 bases and J 4 bases, leaving 13 bases between the germline ends.

The rearrangement links TRBV2 to TRBJ2-1; 9 bases match TRBD2. The ends lost 4 bases at V and 4 bases at J; junction bases unmatched: 5. Germline V gene lookup returns CDR1 SNHLY and CDR2 FYNNEI. This CDR3 is 15 amino acids long. This CDR3 reads CASSVKAGGYNEQFF. The CDR3 DNA reads TGTGCCAGCAGTGTTAAAGCGGGGGGTTACAATGAGCAGTTCTTC.

The V call is TRBV27, the J call TRBJ1-5; D gene uncertain. The CDR3 extends over 12 amino acids. Germline loops: CDR1 MNHEY, CDR2 SMNVEV (reference sequence). V lost 6 bases and J 2 bases, leaving 5 bases between the germline ends. The CDR3 DNA reads as TGTGCCAGCAGGATAGGCAATCAGCCCCAGCATTTT. It is translated as CASRIGNQPQHF.

The chain links TRBV28 to TRBJ2-5; TRBD2 agrees at 9 bases. V lost 5 bases to trimming and J lost 5 bases; unmatched junction nucleotides: 15. The germline V gene encodes CDR1 MDHEN and CDR2 SYDVKM. The CDR3 is 17 amino acids. DNA for the CDR3: TGTGCCAGCAGTCCGGGTCCTGGAGCGGGGGGCCGGGAGACCCAGTACTTC. It encodes CASSPGPGAGGRETQYF.

V and J are TRBV5-4 and TRBJ1-1, with D perhaps TRBD1 (5 bases). The V gene's germline CDR1 is SGHNT and CDR2 YYREEE (reference sequence). The CDR3 loop spans 14 amino acids. Trimming pared 4 bases from V and 2 bases from J, leaving 12 bases between. The CDR3 region is CASSIDRRNTEAFF. CDR3 bases: TGTGCCAGCAGCATAGACAGAAGAAACACTGAAGCTTTCTTT.

This chain uses TRBV7-3 with TRBJ2-7; 7 nucleotides align to TRBD2. Germline assignment: CDR1 SGHTA and CDR2 FQGTGA. The CDR3 is 20 residues long. Trimming took 4 bases from V and 3 from J; bases not matched to a gene: 24. Here the CDR3 reads CASSSPLRGGAGDSLYEQYF. The CDR3 DNA sequence: TGTGCCAGCAGCTCCCCCCTTCGGGGTGGGGCGGGAGATAGCCTCTACGAGCAGTACTTC.

The V gene is TRBV10-3, the J gene TRBJ2-3; 7 nucleotides agree with TRBD2. The CDR3 covers 15 residues. CDR1 is ENHRY and CDR2 is SYGVKD in the germline V gene. V dropped 0 bases and J dropped 3; count of bases not matched to a gene: 3. CDR3 nucleotide sequence: TGTGCCATCAGTGAGTCTCTAGCGGCTACAGATACGCAGTATTTT. Translation gives CAISESLAATDTQYF.

The rearrangement uses TRBV5-6 and TRBJ2-7, with 7 bases aligning to TRBD1. Germline values: CDR1 SGHDT, CDR2 YYEEEE. The CDR3 is made up of 13 amino acids. V shed 5 bases, J shed 3 bases, and the junction held 5 bases outside the gene matches. CDR3 DNA: TGTGCCAGCAGATTGACAGGGAGCTACGAGCAGTACTTC. It translates to CASRLTGSYEQYF.

The chain has TRBV7-9 and TRBJ2-7; TRBD1 matches 11 bases. V lost 5 bases, J lost 4 bases, and 7 bases stayed unmatched. Germline V gene data show CDR1 as SEHNR and CDR2 as FQNEAQ (reference sequence). The CDR3 loop spans 15 amino acids. This CDR3 is CASSARDRGSYEQYF. In nucleotides, the CDR3 is TGTGCCAGCAGCGCCCGGGACAGGGGGTCTTACGAGCAGTACTTC.

This chain uses TRBV5-4 with TRBJ1-5; unclear D gene. V lost 2 bases and J 0 bases, leaving 9 bases between the germline ends. The CDR3 is 15 amino acids. From germline, CDR1 is SGHNT and CDR2 YYREEE (reference sequence). CDR3 residues: CASSFSSGSNQPQHF. DNA for the CDR3: TGTGCCAGCAGCTTTAGCTCAGGTAGCAATCAGCCCCAGCATTTT.

V usage is TRBV25-1 and J usage is TRBJ2-5; D unresolved. Deletions cut 4 bases from V and 5 bases from J, with 5 bases between. Per germline, CDR1 MGHDK and CDR2 SYGVNS. The CDR3 consists of 11 residues. CDR3: CASSGHETQYF. CDR3 DNA sequence: TGTGCCAGCAGTGGACACGAGACCCAGTACTTC.

The chain has TRBV19 and TRBJ2-1, with TRBD2 identical over 14 bases. Trimming cost V 5 bases and J 8 bases; bases outside gene matches: 8. This CDR3 has 16 residues. The germline V gene encodes CDR1 LNHDA and CDR2 SQIVND (reference sequence). CDR3 nucleotides: TGTGCCAGTAGTTTCCGACTAGCGGGAGGGATTGATGAGCAGTTCTTC. Its protein product is CASSFRLAGGIDEQFF.

The V call is TRBV28, the J call TRBJ2-5; no reliable D call. Trimming pared 2 bases from V and 5 bases from J, leaving 9 bases between. The germline gives CDR1 MDHEN, CDR2 SYDVKM. The CDR3 is 13 amino acids. The CDR3 nucleotides are TGTGCCAGCAGTTTACCCATGGGGGAGACCCAGTACTTC. Its protein product is CASSLPMGETQYF.

This chain connects TRBV4-3 to TRBJ2-1, with TRBD1 matching over 10 bases. The CDR3 runs 15 residues. J lost 9 bases, V lost 0 bases, and 5 bases had no gene match. CDR1 is LGHNA, CDR2 YSLEER, per germline. CDR3 sequence (DNA): TGCGCCAGCAGCCAAGAGGACAGGGGGTCTGGTGAGCAGTTCTTC. Translating it yields CASSQEDRGSGEQFF.

The chain carries TRBV12-3 or TRBV12-4 and TRBJ2-1, with unresolved D. This CDR3 spans 13 amino acids. With 0 bases removed from V and 10 bases from J, the gap between germline ends came to 10 bases. CDR3 in DNA: TGTGCCAGCAGTTTAGCGCTAGGAGCCGAGCAGTTCTTC. Its protein is CASSLALGAEQFF.